The 10 T cell receptor beta chains given below trace back to one sample, sequenced in a study of T cells in Graves' hyperthyroidism and ophthalmopathy (dated by TCRdb to between 2018 and 2021). Preparation of the library involved multiplex PCR. The run used an Illumina HiSeq 2000. The TCR beta CDR3 regions were amplified from RNA transcripts. The first round of RT-PCR for the TCR CDR3 was performed with the HTBI primer set and the Qiagen OneStep RT-PCR kit. TCRdb reprocessing: public reads trimmed at Q25 with fastp, clones called with MiXCR, in-frame beta chains kept. When rows share a CDR3 protein, they turn into one entry using the most common DNA and genes. For this sample the table gives a few hundred thousand distinct CDR3 sequences, of which approximately 17% were detected only once. The ten largest make up 40% of the sample. Material for sequencing was blood. All receptors derive from a man between 18 and 35 years old with Graves' ophthalmopathy.

V usage is TRBV12-3 or TRBV12-4 and J usage is TRBJ1-1, with 8 bases matching TRBD1. The V gene end was trimmed by 7 bases and the J gene end by 3 bases; junction bases not matched to a gene: 4. This CDR3 is 13 amino acids long. CDR3: CASISGGYTEAFF. CDR3 sequence (DNA): TGTGCCAGCATATCAGGGGGCTACACTGAAGCTTTCTTT.

This clonotype was counted many times. The rearrangement links TRBV27 to TRBJ1-5; weak D call: TRBD1 (6 bases). The CDR3 is 16 amino acids. Germline assignment: CDR1 MNHEY and CDR2 SMNVEV (reference sequence). Trimming cost V 0 bases and J 2 bases, with 11 bases left between them. In nucleotides, the CDR3 is TGTGCCAGCAGTTTATCCGGGGGGGCGGGCAATCAGCCCCAGCATTTT. Protein: CASSLSGGAGNQPQHF.

This clonotype was recorded a few times. The V and J genes are TRBV10-3 and TRBJ2-7; 9 bases are shared with TRBD1. CDR1 is ENHRY and CDR2 is SYGVKD in the germline V gene. Germline trimming cut 6 bases from V and 3 bases from J; bases unmatched to any gene: 3. CDR3 length equals 13 residues. Here the CDR3 reads CAIRGGQGYEQYF. Written as DNA, the CDR3 is TGTGCCATCAGAGGGGGACAGGGCTACGAGCAGTACTTC.

There are many counts of this clonotype. The chain links TRBV3-1 to TRBJ2-2; the match to TRBD2 covers 8 bases. The CDR3 is made up of 15 amino acids. Germline-derived CDR1 and CDR2 are LGHDT and YNNKEL (reference sequence). V was clipped by 5 bases and J by 3 bases; unmatched bases: 5. DNA for the CDR3: TGTGCCAGCAGCTTACTAGCGGCGCACACCGGGGAGCTGTTTTTT. Amino acid sequence: CASSLLAAHTGELFF.

This clonotype was found many times. The rearrangement uses TRBV12-3 or TRBV12-4 and TRBJ2-3; no definite D call. The germline V and J ends were trimmed by 6 bases and 8 bases, with 9 bases remaining between them. The CDR3 runs to 11 residues. The CDR3 region has the DNA TGTGCCAGCAGCCCGGCTGGTACGCAGTATTTT. Translating gives CASSPAGTQYF.

This clonotype was seen ten or more times. V and J are TRBV7-8 and TRBJ1-2; 7 bases are a match to TRBD1. The junction had 6 bases not matched to a gene; V was cut back by 5 bases and J by 0 bases. The CDR3 runs 15 residues. Germline V gives CDR1 SGHVS, CDR2 FQNEAQ. The CDR3 is CASSARDSPNYGYTF. The CDR3 DNA is TGTGCCAGCAGCGCCCGGGACAGCCCTAACTATGGCTACACCTTC.

This clonotype was found many times. The J gene is TRBJ2-3, the V gene TRBV28; D is undetermined. Germline lookup yields CDR1 MDHEN and CDR2 SYDVKM. Trimming pared 7 bases from V and 2 bases from J, leaving 7 bases between. This CDR3 comprises 12 residues. CDR3 sequence (DNA): TGTGCCAGCAAACAAGTCACAGATACGCAGTATTTT. Encoded protein: CASKQVTDTQYF.

The chain joins TRBV3-1 to TRBJ2-2; D gene ambiguous. Germline lookup yields CDR1 LGHDT and CDR2 YNNKEL (reference sequence). The CDR3 runs to 15 residues. V was shortened by 3 bases and J by 2 bases, with 10 bases between the two germline ends. CDR3 nucleotide sequence: TGTGCCAGCAGCCAGGCGGAACGAAACACCGGGGAGCTGTTTTTT. Translating gives CASSQAERNTGELFF.

This clonotype was detected once. This rearrangement joins TRBV28 to TRBJ2-7, with 9 bases matching TRBD1. CDR1 is MDHEN and CDR2 is SYDVKM in the germline V gene. The CDR3 is made up of 14 amino acids. V shed 5 bases and J 8 bases; nucleotides not matched to a gene: 10. The CDR3 sequence: CASSRPGTGSKQYF. As DNA, the CDR3 is TGTGCCAGCAGTCGCCCCGGGACAGGGAGCAAGCAGTACTTC.

V and J are TRBV28 and TRBJ2-2, with D uncertain. This CDR3 region has 16 residues. Trimming took 2 bases from V and 3 from J, leaving 13 bases between them. Germline V lookup: CDR1 MDHEN, CDR2 SYDVKM. CDR3 sequence: CASSLQVPYDTGELFF. The CDR3 region has the DNA TGTGCCAGCAGTTTACAGGTCCCTTATGACACCGGGGAGCTGTTTTTT.